The 14 T cell receptor beta chains presented below share a single source sample, sequenced in a study of T cells in Graves' hyperthyroidism and ophthalmopathy. RNA transcripts yielded amplified TCR beta CDR3 regions. Using the HTBI primer set, a first-round RT-PCR was run on the TCR CDR3. TCRdb passed the multiplex PCR reads through MiXCR, listing each CDR3 protein once. The data show roughly 500,000 distinct CDR3 sequences, about 45% seen once. Sequenced sample: peripheral blood or thyroid tissue (not recorded which). The receptors were sampled from an adult woman with Graves' disease, either hyperthyroidism or ophthalmopathy (not recorded which).

The chain carries TRBV20-1 and TRBJ2-5; a possible D gene is TRBD1 (5 bases). The germline gives CDR1 DFQATT, CDR2 SNEGSKA (reference sequence). Trimming stripped 1 base from V and 9 bases from J, with 12 bases between. CDR3 length: 12 amino acids. CDR3 protein: CSARGGNQPQYF. DNA for the CDR3: TGCAGTGCTAGAGGGGGCAATCAGCCCCAGTACTTC.

As for this clonotype: A read error may explain this, as a much larger clone is one base away. The rearrangement uses TRBV5-1 and TRBJ2-5; TRBD1 matches 7 bases. This CDR3 region has 15 residues. Germline CDR1 SGHRS, CDR2 YFSETQ. With 4 bases clipped from V and 4 bases from J, the junction kept 10 bases outside the gene matches. For the CDR3, the DNA is TGCGCCAGCAGCGGGATAGGGGGCTTTAGAGAGACCCAGTACTTC. Encoded protein: CASSGIGGFRETQYF.

This clonotype was seen at least ten times. V usage is TRBV5-5 and J usage is TRBJ1-4; TRBD1 is a possible D gene (5 bases). The CDR3 consists of 15 residues. Looked up from germline, CDR1 is SGHKS and CDR2 is YYEKEE (reference sequence). V lost 1 base and J 7 bases, leaving 14 bases between the germline ends. The CDR3 region is CASSLRGEGGEKLFF. In nucleotides, the CDR3 is TGTGCCAGCAGCTTGAGAGGGGAGGGAGGTGAAAAACTGTTTTTT.

This clonotype has ten or more counts. The gene calls are TRBV2 and TRBJ2-2; D not certain. The CDR3 has 12 residues. The germline V gene has CDR1 SNHLY and CDR2 FYNNEI. V was clipped by 8 bases and J by 8 bases, with 12 bases between them. The CDR3 DNA reads TGTGCCAGCCAGTGGAGTATAGGGGAGCTGTTTTTT. Translating gives CASQWSIGELFF.

The V and J genes are TRBV10-3 and TRBJ2-5; 8 bases fit TRBD1. CDR1 ENHRY and CDR2 SYGVKD come from the germline V gene. V dropped 10 bases and J dropped 2; count of bases not matched to a gene: 3. This CDR3 has 12 amino acids. Here the CDR3 reads CATGTGQETQYF. CDR3 coding DNA: TGTGCCACGGGGACAGGTCAAGAGACCCAGTACTTC.

Comments on this clonotype: Since a much larger clone is just one base distant, this may be a read error. V is TRBV14 and J is TRBJ2-7; D unclear. The CDR3 consists of 12 residues. From germline, CDR1 is SGHDN and CDR2 FVKESK. Between the trimmed V and J ends, which lost 0 bases and 2 bases, there was a span of 2 bases. Written as DNA, the CDR3 is TGTGCCAGCAGCCAAGACGCCTACGAGCAGTACTTC. Protein sequence: CASSQDAYEQYF.

This clonotype has ten or more counts. This chain joins TRBV7-2 and TRBJ1-5; unclear D gene. V was shortened by 3 bases and J by 6 bases, with 6 bases between the two germline ends. The CDR3 is made up of 12 amino acids. The germline gives CDR1 SGHTA, CDR2 FQGNSA. The CDR3 region is CASSFPGQPQHF. In DNA, the CDR3 is TGTGCCAGCAGCTTCCCCGGTCAGCCCCAGCATTTT.

This clonotype came up many times. This chain connects TRBV2 to TRBJ1-5; no firm D call. The CDR3 contains 15 residues. V was shortened by 1 base and J by 4 bases, with 11 bases between the two germline ends. Per germline, CDR1 SNHLY and CDR2 FYNNEI. The CDR3 is CASSEVEVGNQPQHF. CDR3 nucleotide sequence: TGTGCCAGCAGTGAAGTTGAGGTGGGGAATCAGCCCCAGCATTTT.

This clonotype was found many times. The chain combines TRBV5-1 with TRBJ1-4; D perhaps matches TRBD1 (6 bases). Per the germline V gene, CDR1 is SGHRS and CDR2 is YFSETQ. Trimming left V 0 bases short and J 6 bases short, with 12 bases between. CDR3 length equals 15 residues. CDR3 sequence: CASSLVQGRDEKLFF. CDR3 in DNA: TGCGCCAGCAGCTTGGTACAGGGAAGGGATGAAAAACTGTTTTTT.

The chain joins TRBV9 to TRBJ2-7; 9 nucleotides line up with TRBD1. CDR3 length: 15 residues. The V gene end was trimmed by 3 bases and the J gene end by 5 bases; junction bases not matched to a gene: 9. The germline gives CDR1 SGDLS, CDR2 YYNGEE. CDR3 coding DNA: TGTGCCAGCAGCGCCACGACAGGGGGTCCCAACGAGCAGTACTTC. It codes for CASSATTGGPNEQYF.

As concerns this clonotype: Its ends do not fully match the called genes, so a read error is possible. V usage is TRBV10-3 and J usage is TRBJ2-5, with TRBD2 matching over 9 bases. Germline assignment: CDR1 ENHRY and CDR2 SYGVKD. CDR3 length: 17 amino acids. CDR3 residues: CASSIPGAGGPQFSQYF. CDR3 in DNA: TGTGCCAGCAGTATCCCGGGGGCGGGGGGGCCGCAGTTTTCCCAGTACTTC.

This clonotype was counted ten times or more. This sequence joins TRBV29-1 and TRBJ1-2, with D unresolved. Germline CDR1 reads SQVTM; CDR2 reads ANQGSEA. V lost 6 bases, J lost 4 bases, and 12 bases lay in between. The length of the CDR3 is 12 residues. The CDR3 sequence: CSVRGTPYGYTF. The CDR3 region has the DNA TGCAGCGTCCGAGGAACACCCTATGGCTACACCTTC.

With regard to this clonotype: The junction and the germline gene differ at one end; a read error may be behind it. The chain carries TRBV10-3 and TRBJ2-6; 9 nucleotides align to TRBD2. The CDR3 is 19 residues long. The germline gives CDR1 ENHRY, CDR2 SYGVKD. CDR3 nucleotides: TGTGCCATCAGGGAGTCGGTGAGCGGGAGGTCGTCCGGGGCCAACGTCCTGACTTTC. Translated, it gives CAIRESVSGRSSGANVLTF.

The gene calls are TRBV7-2 and TRBJ1-2; D uncertain. Trimming removed 1 base from V and 4 bases from J, with 16 bases in between. The CDR3 totals 16 residues. From germline, CDR1 is SGHTA and CDR2 FQGNSA. The CDR3 spells CASSLGRRVDAYGYTF. CDR3 nucleotide sequence: TGTGCCAGCAGCTTAGGTAGGCGGGTCGATGCCTATGGCTACACCTTC.